This T cell receptor beta chain is from a study of OX40 agonist ivuxolimab in advanced cancers. Study-level information: Ivuxolimab is an agonistic anti-OX40 (CD134) antibody, and patients were treated with it. Partial responses were achieved by three patients: one hepatocellular carcinoma, two cutaneous melanoma.

Some clones are missing from TCRdb's copy, which holds only in-frame ones; the method was immunoSEQ multiplex PCR. The table includes tens of thousands of clones, roughly 84% detected once. Note on this clone: Its antigen remains unknown.

Germline V gene lookup returns CDR1 MDHEN and CDR2 SYDVKM. The CDR3 consists of 13 residues. Trimming took 7 bases from V and 3 from J, leaving 12 bases between them. Autoimmune disease history or systemic immunosuppression barred patients. Study conclusions and caveats: Circulating CD4+ and CD8+ T cells showed clonal expansion by week 6 at 0.1 to 3.0 mg/kg.

The TCR originated in an adult with an advanced solid tumor such as melanoma, head and neck, liver or kidney cancer. The sequencing used CD4+ or CD8+ T cells sorted from blood, collected in a trial of the OX40 agonist ivuxolimab. V gene TRBV28 combines with J gene TRBJ1-2; D might be TRBD1 (5 bases). CDR3 loop: CASIKGTYYGYTF. The CDR3 nucleotides read TGTGCCAGCATCAAAGGGACTTACTATGGCTACACCTTC.